These T cell receptor beta chains were read from a single sample in a study of OX40 agonist ivuxolimab in advanced cancers. Data came from immunoSEQ multiplex PCR; TCRdb stores just in-frame clones and leaves some out. The sample records some 22,000 clones, about four fifths being singletons. Sequences were derived from CD4+ or CD8+ T cells sorted from blood, sampled in a trial of the OX40 agonist ivuxolimab. The receptors come from an adult with an advanced solid tumor such as melanoma, head and neck, liver or kidney cancer. CDR3s include the opening cysteine and the closing phenylalanine or tryptophan. D genes are given only for firm matches. The size field is filled for only some rows; it gives once, few, many or a size class.

clone_size,cdr3_length,d_call,v_call,j_call,cdr3_aa,cdr3_nt
.,14,.,TRBV13,TRBJ1-6,CASSSTGDNSPLHF,TGTGCCAGCAGCTCGACGGGCGATAATTCACCCCTCCACTTT
.,15,TRBD2,TRBV28,TRBJ2-7,CASSLLLAGVDEQYF,TGTGCCAGCAGTTTATTACTAGCGGGAGTCGACGAGCAGTACTTC
.,10,.,TRBV28,TRBJ2-1,CASSKNEQFF,TGTGCCAGCAGCAAGAATGAGCAGTTCTTC
once,15,.,TRBV28,TRBJ1-1,CATAHVRGWNTEAFF,TGTGCCACAGCCCATGTGAGGGGCTGGAACACTGAAGCTTTCTTT
.,17,TRBD1,TRBV7-9,TRBJ2-7,CASSPRLGDRGPYEQYF,TGTGCCAGCAGCCCAAGACTGGGGGACAGGGGGCCCTACGAGCAGTACTTC
.,12,.,TRBV11-2,TRBJ2-7,CASSLGVYEQYF,TGTGCCAGCAGCTTAGGGGTCTACGAGCAGTACTTC
.,16,.,TRBV11-2,TRBJ2-1,CASSLVRAASYNEQFF,TGTGCCAGCAGCTTAGTCCGGGCGGCCTCCTACAATGAGCAGTTCTTC
.,18,TRBD2,TRBV7-9,TRBJ2-1,CASSGGTSGLNSYNEQFF,TGTGCCAGCAGCGGGGGAACTAGCGGATTGAACTCCTACAATGAGCAGTTCTTC
.,15,.,TRBV2,TRBJ2-2,CASSEGQGGTGELFF,TGTGCCAGCAGTGAAGGACAGGGAGGCACCGGGGAGCTGTTTTTT
.,18,TRBD2,TRBV2,TRBJ2-2,CASTGGGLAGVRTGELFF,TGTGCCAGCACGGGGGGGGGACTAGCGGGAGTCCGCACCGGGGAGCTGTTTTTT
.,13,TRBD2,TRBV5-6,TRBJ2-7,CASSPGGSYEQYF,TGTGCCAGCAGCCCCGGGGGGTCCTACGAGCAGTACTTC
.,20,.,TRBV7-6,TRBJ2-1,CASSLLPIHAAPKHYNEQFF,TGTGCCAGCAGCTTATTACCCATCCATGCAGCACCAAAACACTACAATGAGCAGTTCTTC
.,13,TRBD2,TRBV6-4,TRBJ2-1,CASSVSGKDEQFF,TGTGCCAGCAGTGTTAGCGGGAAAGATGAGCAGTTCTTC
.,16,TRBD1,TRBV28,TRBJ2-5,CASSFPGTGGAETQYF,TGTGCCAGCAGTTTCCCCGGGACAGGGGGAGCAGAGACCCAGTACTTC
.,16,TRBD2,TRBV18,TRBJ2-7,CASSNWTSGTTYEQYF,TGTGCCAGCTCGAACTGGACTAGCGGGACCACCTACGAGCAGTACTTC
.,15,.,TRBV5-6,TRBJ2-5,CASSLVGTKRETQYF,TGTGCCAGCAGCTTGGTCGGGACGAAAAGGGAGACCCAGTACTTC
.,15,TRBD1,TRBV9,TRBJ1-2,CASSVGGTGGDGYTF,TGTGCCAGCAGCGTTGGAGGGACAGGGGGCGATGGCTACACCTTC
.,13,.,TRBV7-9,TRBJ1-1,CASSPALNTEAFF,TGTGCCAGCAGCCCTGCTCTGAACACTGAAGCTTTCTTT
.,17,.,TRBV27,TRBJ2-7,CASSSGRIPKKSYEQYF,TGTGCCAGCAGTTCGGGGAGGATACCTAAAAAATCCTACGAGCAGTACTTC
.,15,.,TRBV9,TRBJ1-4,CASRPGNADVEKLFF,TGTGCCAGCAGACCAGGGAATGCGGATGTTGAAAAACTGTTTTTT
medium-sized,14,TRBD2,TRBV15,TRBJ2-7,CATRGTSGMNEQYF,TGTGCCACCCGGGGGACTAGCGGGATGAATGAGCAGTACTTC
.,12,.,TRBV29-1,TRBJ1-1,CSVVDGISEAFF,TGCAGCGTTGTGGATGGCATAAGCGAAGCTTTCTTT
.,15,.,TRBV6-5,TRBJ2-6,CASSYSESGANVLTF,TGTGCCAGCAGTTACTCAGAATCTGGGGCCAACGTCCTGACTTTC
.,15,.,TRBV9,TRBJ1-5,CASSVSGNSNQPQHF,TGTGCCAGCAGCGTTTCCGGAAATAGCAATCAGCCCCAGCATTTT
.,15,.,TRBV27,TRBJ2-1,CASSLSGNSYNEQFF,TGTGCCAGCAGTTTATCAGGGAACTCCTACAATGAGCAGTTCTTC
.,14,TRBD2,TRBV11-2,TRBJ2-5,CASSARTRGETQYF,TGTGCCAGCAGCGCTCGGACTAGGGGAGAGACCCAGTACTTC
.,19,TRBD2,TRBV14,TRBJ2-3,CASSQERLAGAFRTDTQYF,TGTGCCAGCAGCCAAGAGAGACTAGCGGGAGCATTTCGTACAGATACGCAGTATTTT
few,14,.,TRBV5-6,TRBJ2-2,CASSSVAVKGELFF,TGTGCCAGCAGCTCAGTAGCAGTCAAAGGGGAGCTGTTTTTT
.,15,.,TRBV4-2,TRBJ2-7,CASSHFQGGSYEQYF,TGTGCCAGCAGCCACTTTCAGGGGGGGAGCTACGAGCAGTACTTC
once,18,TRBD2,TRBV5-4,TRBJ2-1,CASSSKRGGTFSYNEQFF,TGTGCCAGCAGCTCCAAGCGGGGCGGGACGTTCTCCTACAATGAGCAGTTCTTC
.,16,TRBD1,TRBV28,TRBJ2-1,CASSLSGQGFYNEQFF,TGTGCCAGCAGTTTGTCGGGACAGGGGTTCTACAATGAGCAGTTCTTC
.,14,.,TRBV7-9,TRBJ2-1,CASSHQDREDEQFF,TGTGCCAGCAGCCACCAGGACCGAGAGGATGAGCAGTTCTTC
.,15,.,TRBV6-4,TRBJ1-6,CASSDLAYGNSPLHF,TGTGCCAGCAGTGACTTGGCCTATGGCAATTCACCCCTCCACTTT
.,15,TRBD1,TRBV11-1,TRBJ2-7,CASSLSGTGLYEQYF,TGTGCCAGCAGCTTATCCGGGACAGGCCTCTACGAGCAGTACTTC
.,14,.,TRBV6-6,TRBJ1-5,CASSHGGSGQPQHF,TGTGCCAGCAGCCACGGTGGGTCGGGTCAGCCCCAGCATTTT
.,17,.,TRBV7-9,TRBJ2-6,CAREALDGGSWANVLTF,TGTGCCCGTGAAGCGTTGGATGGAGGAAGTTGGGCCAACGTCCTGACTTTC
.,15,TRBD2,TRBV7-3,TRBJ2-1,CASSSTSGTYNEQFF,TGTGCCAGCAGCTCCACTAGCGGTACCTACAATGAGCAGTTCTTC